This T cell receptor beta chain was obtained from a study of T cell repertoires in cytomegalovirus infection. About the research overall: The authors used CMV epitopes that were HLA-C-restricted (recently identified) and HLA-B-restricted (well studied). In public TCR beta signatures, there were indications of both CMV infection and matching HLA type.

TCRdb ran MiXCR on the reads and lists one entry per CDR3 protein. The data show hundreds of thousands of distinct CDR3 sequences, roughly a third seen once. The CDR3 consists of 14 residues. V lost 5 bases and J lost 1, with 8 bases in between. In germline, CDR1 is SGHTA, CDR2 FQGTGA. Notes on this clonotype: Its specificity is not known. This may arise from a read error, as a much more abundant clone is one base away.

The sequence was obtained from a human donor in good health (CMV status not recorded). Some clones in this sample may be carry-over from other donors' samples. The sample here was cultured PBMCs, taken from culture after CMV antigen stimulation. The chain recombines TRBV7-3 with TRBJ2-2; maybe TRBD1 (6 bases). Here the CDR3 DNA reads TGTGCCAGCAGCGCGACAGGGAACACCGGGGAGCTGTTTTTT. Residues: CASSATGNTGELFF.